This T cell receptor beta chain came from a study of cytomegalovirus exposure and HLA in healthy donors. On this clone: What it binds is unknown.

The CDR3 has 12 amino acids. The V gene's germline CDR1 is SGHVS and CDR2 FQNEAQ. Trimming left V 1 base short and J 6 bases short, with 6 bases between. The primer mix had 60 Vbeta and 13 Jbeta primers. Some clones are missing from TCRdb's copy, which holds only in-frame ones; the method was immunoSEQ multiplex PCR. The repertoire holds around 83,000 clones, around 80% seen once, with less than 5.5% in the top ten. General study findings and limits: Three chains tied to CMV proved CMV antigen-specific in vitro. Upon later analysis, TCR association rates were observed to vary by HLA locus, being highest for DRB1 and lowest for HLA-C.

Input material: PBMCs. This receptor was identified in a male donor in good health and CMV-seropositive. The V call is TRBV7-8, the J call TRBJ1-2, with D maybe TRBD1 (5 bases). The CDR3 is CASSLVGDGYTF. In DNA form, the CDR3 reads TGTGCCAGCAGCTTAGTAGGGGATGGCTACACCTTC.